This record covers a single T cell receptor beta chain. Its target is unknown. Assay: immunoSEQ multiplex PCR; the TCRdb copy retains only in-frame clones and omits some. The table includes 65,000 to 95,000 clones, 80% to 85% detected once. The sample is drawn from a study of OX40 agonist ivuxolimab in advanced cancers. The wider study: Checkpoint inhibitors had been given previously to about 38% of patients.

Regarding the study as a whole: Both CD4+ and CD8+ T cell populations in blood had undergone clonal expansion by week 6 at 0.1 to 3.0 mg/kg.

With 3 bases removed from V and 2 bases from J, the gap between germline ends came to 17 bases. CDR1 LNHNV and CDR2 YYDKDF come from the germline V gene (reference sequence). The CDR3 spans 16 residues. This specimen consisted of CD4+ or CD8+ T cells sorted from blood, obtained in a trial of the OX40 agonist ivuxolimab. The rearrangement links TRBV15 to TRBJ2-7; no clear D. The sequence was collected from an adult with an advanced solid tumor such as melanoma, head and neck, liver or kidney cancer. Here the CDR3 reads CATSSLSRGRAYEQYF. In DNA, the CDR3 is TGTGCCACCAGCAGTCTTTCCCGCGGACGGGCCTACGAGCAGTACTTC. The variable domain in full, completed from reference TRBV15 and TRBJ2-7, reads DAMVIQNPRYQVTQFGKPVTLSCSQTLNHNVMYWYQQKSSQAPKLLFHYYDKDFNNEADTPDNFQSRRPNTSFCFLDIRSPGLGDTAMYLCATSSLSRGRAYEQYFGPGTRLTVT.